The 8 T cell receptor beta chains below were found in one sample sequenced in a study of T cells in Graves' hyperthyroidism and ophthalmopathy. Authors of the study amplified TCR beta CDR3 regions from RNA transcripts. Carried out on the TCR CDR3, a first-round RT-PCR used the HTBI primer set. TCRdb re-analysed the multiplex PCR reads in MiXCR, keeping a single row per CDR3 protein. Of a few hundred thousand distinct CDR3 sequences in the sample, 15% to 18% were seen once. Source material: blood. These receptors were collected from a woman under 40 with Graves' hyperthyroidism.

This clonotype showed up just a few times. The chain has TRBV28 and TRBJ1-1, with D perhaps matching TRBD1 (5 bases). Germline-derived CDR1 and CDR2 are MDHEN and SYDVKM. The CDR3 is 13 amino acids. V dropped 7 bases and J dropped 8 bases, with 17 bases sitting between them. The CDR3, as DNA: TGTGCCAGCATTCCCTCCCCAGGGATGGAAGCTTTCTTT. Its protein is CASIPSPGMEAFF.

This clonotype was recorded a few times. V is TRBV5-1 and J is TRBJ2-1; perhaps D is TRBD1 or TRBD2 (6 bases each). V gave up 6 bases and J gave up 6 bases, with 28 bases separating them. The CDR3 length is 18 residues. Germline V gives CDR1 SGHRS, CDR2 YFSETQ. CDR3 residues: CASTRRGLLGSQFNEQFF. DNA of the CDR3: TGCGCCAGCACCCGACGGGGGCTATTAGGTTCCCAGTTCAATGAGCAGTTCTTC.

This clonotype was detected ten times or more. The gene calls are TRBV2 and TRBJ1-4; the D is unclear. The CDR3 has 12 residues. Germline assignment: CDR1 SNHLY and CDR2 FYNNEI. V lost 4 bases and J lost 8, with 8 bases in between. The DNA of the CDR3 is TGTGCCAGCAGTGGGTTCGGGGAAAAACTGTTTTTT. This codes for CASSGFGEKLFF.

The chain couples TRBV20-1 to TRBJ1-5; D perhaps matches TRBD1 (6 bases). Germline-derived CDR1 and CDR2 are DFQATT and SNEGSKA (reference sequence). Trimming removed 6 bases at V and 2 bases at J, with 14 bases between. The CDR3 length is 14 residues. The CDR3 is CSAKDRSGNQPQHF. The CDR3 DNA reads TGCAGTGCAAAGGACAGAAGTGGCAATCAGCCCCAGCATTTT.

The rearrangement joins TRBV7-9 to TRBJ2-2, with D perhaps matching TRBD1 (7 bases). The germline gives CDR1 SEHNR, CDR2 FQNEAQ (reference sequence). Between the trimmed V and J ends, which lost 4 bases and 6 bases, there was a span of 15 bases. This CDR3 is 15 amino acids long. The DNA of the CDR3 is TGTGCCAGCAGCTGGGGGGACAGCCAAGCCGGGGAGCTGTTTTTT. The encoded protein is CASSWGDSQAGELFF.

The chain uses TRBV7-2 and TRBJ2-2; 9 positions match TRBD1. Germline V lookup: CDR1 SGHTA, CDR2 FQGNSA. The CDR3 loop spans 16 amino acids. Trimming took 1 base from V and 6 from J; bases not matched to a gene: 6. CDR3 nucleotides: TGTGCCAGCAGCTTAGTTCACAGGGGGCCCCCCGGGGAGCTGTTTTTT. Translation: CASSLVHRGPPGELFF.

This rearrangement joins TRBV13 to TRBJ2-7; unclear D gene. The V end was cut by 3 bases, the J end by 5 bases, with 8 bases between. The CDR3 has 12 residues. Germline loops: CDR1 PRHDT, CDR2 FYEKMQ (reference sequence). CDR3 nucleotides: TGTGCCAGCAGCTTGCGCATGAACGAGCAGTACTTC. It specifies CASSLRMNEQYF. Supplemented by reference TRBV13 and TRBJ2-7, the full variable domain reads AAGVIQSPRHLIKEKRETATLKCYPIPRHDTVYWYQQGPGQDPQFLISFYEKMQSDKGSIPDRFSAQQFSDYHSELNMSSLELGDSALYFCASSLRMNEQYFGPGTRLTVT.

This clonotype has at least ten counts. V is TRBV10-3 and J is TRBJ1-5; D is uncertain. Germline CDR1 reads ENHRY; CDR2 reads SYGVKD. Trimming took 0 bases from V and 9 from J, leaving 12 bases between them. This CDR3 is built from 14 residues. The CDR3 bases are TGTGCCATCAGTGAGTCGATCAGCCCGGGGCCCCAGCATTTT. Its translation is CAISESISPGPQHF.